Following are 18 T cell receptor beta chains from one sample sequenced in a study of vaccination and CD4 T cells after COVID-19 (dated by TCRdb to the early 2020s). No antigen has been assigned to these receptors. Receptors were amplified or captured by PCR. The instrument given in TCRdb is Illumina iSeq 100. DNA from cultured CD4+ T cells was subjected to TCR sequencing with the Oncomine TCR Beta short-read assay at the Johns Hopkins FTIC core. The public reads were quality trimmed at Q25 with fastp and then assembled into clones with MiXCR by TCRdb, keeping productive beta chains. Every CDR3 protein is listed once, alongside the most common genes and DNA of its rows. The sample yields over 13,000 distinct CDR3 sequences; around 55% were counted once. 8.4% of the sample comes from the top ten. The treatment or condition label corresponds to: roughly 11-day PBMC culture with coronavirus spike peptide pools or control peptides (ViraFEST assay).

The sample was CD4+ T cells from blood, cultured in vitro, taken before SARS-CoV-2 vaccination. These receptors all stem from a human donor who had recovered from COVID-19.

The chain links TRBV11-2 to TRBJ2-7, with D perhaps matching TRBD1 (6 bases). CDR1 and CDR2 from the germline V gene are SGHAT and FQNNGV. This CDR3 has 15 residues. V was shortened by 0 bases and J by 3 bases, with 12 bases between the two germline ends. The DNA of the CDR3 is TGTGCCAGCAGCTTAGATCCGACAGGATACTACGAGCAGTACTTC. It codes for CASSLDPTGYYEQYF.

The chain employs TRBV25-1 and TRBJ2-7; TRBD1 aligns across 7 bases. The CDR3 spans 14 residues. The germline V gene has CDR1 MGHDK and CDR2 SYGVNS. Trimming cost V 6 bases and J 4 bases; bases outside gene matches: 9. The CDR3: CASRESGGLYEQYF. Here the CDR3 DNA reads TGTGCCAGCAGAGAGTCAGGGGGTTTGTACGAGCAGTACTTC.

The chain combines TRBV4-3 with TRBJ1-2, with TRBD1 matching 8 bases. The junction had 7 bases not matched to a gene; V was cut back by 4 bases and J by 3 bases. This CDR3 spans 15 amino acids. Germline CDR1 and CDR2: LGHNA and YSLEER. CDR3 amino acids: CASSPYRGADYGYTF. The CDR3 coding sequence is TGCGCCAGCAGCCCATACAGGGGGGCAGACTATGGCTACACCTTC.

This chain uses TRBV7-2 with TRBJ1-1; D gene ambiguous. Germline assignment: CDR1 SGHTA and CDR2 FQGNSA. The germline V and J ends were trimmed by 1 base and 4 bases, with 10 bases remaining between them. This CDR3 region has 14 residues. CDR3 DNA sequence: TGTGCCAGCAGCTTAGACAGTCGGACCACTGAAGCTTTCTTT. It translates to CASSLDSRTTEAFF. Variable domain in full (rest from reference TRBV7-2 and TRBJ1-1): GAGVSQSPSNKVTEKGKDVELRCDPISGHTALYWYRQSLGQGLEFLIYFQGNSAPDKSGLPSDRFSAERTGGSVSTLTIQRTQQEDSAVYLCASSLDSRTTEAFFGQGTRLTVV.

The table lists this clonotype with a few counts. The chain joins TRBV27 to TRBJ1-3, with a possible D match to TRBD1 (5 bases). V was trimmed by 9 bases and J by 0 bases, leaving 9 bases between them. Germline V gene sequence: CDR1 MNHEY, CDR2 SMNVEV (reference sequence). The CDR3 is 13 residues long. The CDR3 spells CARGGDSGNTIYF. The CDR3 DNA sequence: TGTGCCAGAGGAGGGGACTCTGGAAACACCATATATTTT.

The CDR3 spells CASSQDRGHDNEQFF. The CDR3 region has the DNA TGTGCCAGCAGTCAGGACAGGGGGCACGACAATGAGCAGTTCTTC. The gene calls are TRBV27 and TRBJ2-1; 11 bases agree with TRBD1. With 5 bases clipped from V and 5 bases from J, the junction kept 5 bases outside the gene matches. CDR3 length: 15 amino acids. Germline-derived CDR1 and CDR2 are MNHEY and SMNVEV (reference sequence).

V usage is TRBV7-8 and J usage is TRBJ1-5; D is uncertain. Germline assignment: CDR1 SGHVS and CDR2 FQNEAQ. Trimming removed 2 bases at V and 4 bases at J, with 18 bases between. The CDR3 consists of 17 residues. For the CDR3, the DNA is TGTGCCAGCAGCTTAACGACAATTCGGCCCCCTAATCAGCCCCAGCATTTT. Its translation: CASSLTTIRPPNQPQHF.

This clonotype is labeled medium-sized. DNA for the CDR3: TGTGCCAGCAGTGCCAATACAGGGGGAACTGGAAACACCATATATTTT. Translating it yields CASSANTGGTGNTIYF. V usage is TRBV6-1 and J usage is TRBJ1-3, with 8 bases aligning to TRBD1. The CDR3 loop spans 16 amino acids. The V gene's germline CDR1 is MNHNS and CDR2 SASEGT. V shed 4 bases and J 2 bases; nucleotides not matched to a gene: 7.

This clonotype showed up just a few times. The chain joins TRBV19 to TRBJ1-1, with unresolved D. This CDR3 is 12 amino acids long. Germline CDR1 and CDR2: LNHDA and SQIVND (reference sequence). Between the trimmed V and J ends, which lost 1 base and 6 bases, there was a span of 6 bases. The CDR3 nucleotides are TGTGCCAGTAGTATAGGGATCGCTGAAGCTTTCTTT. Translated: CASSIGIAEAFF.

Here the CDR3 DNA reads TGTGCCAGCTCACTGAAGGACAGCTCCTACGAGCAGTACTTC. Its protein is CASSLKDSSYEQYF. V gene TRBV18 combines with J gene TRBJ2-7; tentatively, D is TRBD1 (6 bases). Per germline, CDR1 KGHSH and CDR2 LQKENI. Trimming removed 4 bases at V and 0 bases at J, with 10 bases between. The CDR3 runs 14 residues.

In this sample, this clonotype turned up a few times. The gene calls are TRBV20-1 and TRBJ2-3; a possible D gene is TRBD2 (6 bases). V dropped 6 bases and J dropped 3 bases, with 16 bases sitting between them. Germline assignment: CDR1 DFQATT and CDR2 SNEGSKA (reference sequence). This CDR3 has 14 amino acids. CDR3 region: CSAVEGGLTDTQYF. The CDR3 DNA follows: TGCAGTGCCGTAGAGGGAGGTCTTACAGATACGCAGTATTTT.

The rearrangement links TRBV28 to TRBJ1-5, with 10 bases that match TRBD1. V lost 6 bases to trimming and J lost 5 bases; unmatched junction nucleotides: 4. The CDR3 loop spans 14 amino acids. The germline gives CDR1 MDHEN, CDR2 SYDVKM. The CDR3 DNA is TGTGCCAGCAGGGACAGGGGGGACCATCAGCCCCAGCATTTT. It encodes CASRDRGDHQPQHF.

V is TRBV24-1 and J is TRBJ2-5, with no clear D. The CDR3 loop spans 16 amino acids. Germline V CDR1 and CDR2: KGHDR, SFDVKD. V was trimmed by 3 bases and J by 4 bases, leaving 17 bases between them. Written as DNA, the CDR3 is TGTGCCACCAGTGATGAGTCCCGAGGTTGGACAGAGACCCAGTACTTC. Translation gives CATSDESRGWTETQYF.

J is TRBJ1-2 and V is TRBV7-2; perhaps TRBD1 as D (5 bases). This CDR3 has 13 residues. The V end was cut by 0 bases, the J end by 6 bases, with 8 bases between. Germline V CDR1 and CDR2: SGHTA, FQGNSA. The CDR3 spells CASSLALGDGYTF. The DNA for the CDR3 is TGTGCCAGCAGCTTAGCGTTAGGGGATGGCTACACCTTC.

This clonotype has a single count. This chain links TRBV25-1 with TRBJ2-3; D possibly uses TRBD1 or TRBD2 (5 bases each). This CDR3 contains 14 residues. Germline CDR1 MGHDK, CDR2 SYGVNS. V was cut by 4 bases and J by 4 bases, with 12 bases left in between. The CDR3 sequence: CASSVSGRSDTQYF. The CDR3 DNA reads TGTGCCAGCAGTGTATCGGGGCGGTCAGATACGCAGTATTTT.

The chain combines TRBV10-3 with TRBJ1-1; a possible D gene is TRBD1 (5 bases). This CDR3 has 14 amino acids. Deletions cut 5 bases from V and 6 bases from J, with 16 bases between. From germline, CDR1 is ENHRY and CDR2 SYGVKD. CDR3 amino acids: CAISTEQGASEAFF. The CDR3 DNA reads as TGTGCCATCAGTACAGAGCAGGGAGCGTCTGAAGCTTTCTTT.

The V gene is TRBV11-2, the J gene TRBJ1-2; 9 bases are shared with TRBD1. CDR3 size: 13 residues. From germline, CDR1 is SGHAT and CDR2 FQNNGV. J lost 6 bases, V lost 5 bases, and 4 bases had no gene match. CDR3 nucleotides: TGTGCCAGCAGCCTTGGACAGGGGAATGGCTACACCTTC. Protein product: CASSLGQGNGYTF. The whole variable domain, filled in from reference TRBV11-2 and TRBJ1-2, reads EAGVAQSPRYKIIEKRQSVAFWCNPISGHATLYWYQQILGQGPKLLIQFQNNGVVDDSQLPKDRFSAERLKGVDSTLKIQPAKLEDSAVYLCASSLGQGNGYTFGSGTRLTVV.

The rearrangement joins TRBV28 to TRBJ2-7; no definite D call. The ends were cut back, 3 bases at V and 3 bases at J, with 12 bases in the middle. This CDR3 region has 14 residues. Germline loops: CDR1 MDHEN, CDR2 SYDVKM. CDR3 loop: CASSFPQRSYEQYF. The CDR3 DNA follows: TGTGCCAGCAGTTTCCCTCAGAGAAGCTACGAGCAGTACTTC.